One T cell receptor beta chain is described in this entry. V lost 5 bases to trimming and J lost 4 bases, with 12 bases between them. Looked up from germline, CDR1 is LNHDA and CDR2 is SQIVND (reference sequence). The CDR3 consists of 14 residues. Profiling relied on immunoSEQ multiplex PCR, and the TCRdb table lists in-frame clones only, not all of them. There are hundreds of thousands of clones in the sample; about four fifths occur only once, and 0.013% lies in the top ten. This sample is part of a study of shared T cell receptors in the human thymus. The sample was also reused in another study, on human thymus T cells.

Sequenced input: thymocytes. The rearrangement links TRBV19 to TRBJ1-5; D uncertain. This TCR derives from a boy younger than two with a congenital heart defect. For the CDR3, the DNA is TGTGCCAGTAGTCTAAGGCCGGGTAATCAGCCCCAGCATTTT. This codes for CASSLRPGNQPQHF.